This T cell receptor beta chain comes out of a study of Graves' ophthalmopathy and Graves' hyperthyroidism. Broader study findings: Blood repertoires reportedly contained most expanded thyroid clonotypes above 0.001 frequency.

With 0 bases clipped from V and 2 bases from J, the junction kept 8 bases outside the gene matches. Per the germline V gene, CDR1 is SGDLS and CDR2 is YYNGEE. This CDR3 region has 17 residues. With respect to this clonotype: Its antigen is unknown.

Excluded were patients with other autoimmune diseases, uncontrolled infections, pregnancy or lactation. Reliance was placed on clinical symptoms, serum thyroxine, TRAb, thyroid ultrasound and orbital computed tomography for diagnosis. Amplification targeted the TCR beta CDR3 regions, with RNA transcripts as the source material. After a first-round RT-PCR with HTBI primers, a second-round multiplex PCR was run. Using its own MiXCR run on the multiplex PCR reads, TCRdb lists one record per CDR3 protein. The sample lists hundreds of thousands of distinct CDR3 sequences, around 42% seen once, with about half in the top ten.

The V and J genes are TRBV9 and TRBJ2-7, with 10 bases lining up with TRBD1. This TCR came from an adult man with Graves' ophthalmopathy. Sequenced material: peripheral blood. In nucleotides, the CDR3 is TGTGCCAGCAGCGTAGGGGGAGGGACAGGGGCGCCCTACGAGCAGTACTTC. The encoded protein is CASSVGGGTGAPYEQYF.